This entry concerns a single T cell receptor (beta chain). This sample is part of a study of blood T cell repertoires in COVID-19. Study as a whole: COVID-19 samples, acute and convalescent, were from the United States, Italy and Spain. T cells, B-cell-depleted T cells, or PBMCs provided the cDNA or gDNA that served as material.

As originally analysed: Amplification of reference gene primers provided the estimated nucleated cell counts. Using immunoSEQ multiplex PCR, the repertoire was profiled, and TCRdb retains in-frame clones only, with some absent. That table is the source of V, J and clone size, and D and trimming were worked out from the DNA. Counted here are about 82,000 clones, over 70% occurring once; the ten biggest clones make up 17%. CDR1 is SGHVS and CDR2 is FNYEAQ in the germline V gene. CDR3 length: 17 amino acids. V was shortened by 3 bases and J by 0 bases, with 15 bases between the two germline ends. This sequence joins TRBV7-6 and TRBJ1-3, with TRBD1 as a possible D gene (5 bases). This clonotype was sampled from an older woman with acute or convalescent COVID-19. The sample was peripheral blood. The CDR3, as DNA: TGTGCCAGCAGCTTCGGGCGGTGGGGGGACTCTGGAAACACCATATATTTT. As protein: CASSFGRWGDSGNTIYF. The full variable domain, completed using reference TRBV7-6 and TRBJ1-3, is GAGVSQSPRYKVTKRGQDVALRCDPISGHVSLYWYRQALGQGPEFLTYFNYEAQQDKSGLPNDRFSAERPEGSISTLTIQRTEQRDSAMYRCASSFGRWGDSGNTIYFGEGSWLTVV.